This TCR beta chain was recorded in a study of blood T cell repertoires in COVID-19. Turning to the study itself: Nucleic acid was either cDNA or gDNA, and it came from T cells, B-cell-depleted T cells, or PBMCs.

Germline V gene data show CDR1 as SGDLS and CDR2 as YYNGEE. The J segment lost 8 bases and the V segment lost 3 bases, leaving 6 bases of the junction unmatched. The CDR3 length is 14 residues. Original handling: Amplification with reference gene primers provided the estimates of nucleated cell counts. Sequencing used immunoSEQ multiplex PCR; TCRdb keeps in-frame clones, though not all of them. The DNA gave D and trimming, while V, J and clone size come from that table. The data show approximately 69,000 clones, 65% to 85% seen once. This receptor was identified in a woman aged 60-75 years with acute or convalescent COVID-19. The V gene is TRBV9, the J gene TRBJ1-2, with 11 bases aligning to TRBD1. Sequencing was performed on peripheral blood. The CDR3 nucleotides are TGTGCCAGCAGCGCCGGACAGGGGGCGGTAGGCTACACCTTC. Encoded protein: CASSAGQGAVGYTF.